The 18 T cell receptor beta chains given below trace back to one sample, sequenced in a study of blood T cell repertoires in COVID-19. Here immunoSEQ multiplex PCR was the method, and the copy in TCRdb shows in-frame clones only, minus some. The sample shows under 250,000 clones, around 83% of them seen only once. The sample comprised peripheral blood. The receptors were gathered from a woman aged 18-30 years with acute or convalescent COVID-19.

The chain has TRBV19 and TRBJ2-1, with TRBD2 matching 7 bases. This CDR3 has 15 amino acids. Trimming cost V 4 bases and J 8 bases; bases outside gene matches: 11. Germline V gene lookup returns CDR1 LNHDA and CDR2 SQIVND (reference sequence). CDR3 nucleotides: TGTGCCAGTAGTAGGGGGGGAGGACGGGACGATGAGCAGTTCTTC. Translation: CASSRGGGRDDEQFF.

The chain links TRBV7-9 to TRBJ2-7; D remains unclear. There are 14 residues in the CDR3. V gave up 4 bases and J gave up 1 base, with 11 bases separating them. Germline CDR1 reads SEHNR; CDR2 reads FQNEAQ (reference sequence). The CDR3 protein is CASSYLLSSYEQYF. In DNA, the CDR3 is TGTGCCAGCAGCTACCTCCTATCTTCCTACGAGCAGTACTTC. The full variable domain, completed using reference TRBV7-9 and TRBJ2-7, is DTGVSQNPRHKITKRGQNVTFRCDPISEHNRLYWYRQTLGQGPEFLTYFQNEAQLEKSRLLSDRFSAERPKGSFSTLEIQRTEQGDSAMYLCASSYLLSSYEQYFGPGTRLTVT.

The chain is built from TRBV7-2 and TRBJ1-2; a possible D gene is TRBD1 (5 bases). CDR3 size: 16 residues. Trimming took 3 bases from V and 4 from J, leaving 18 bases between them. CDR1 and CDR2 from the germline V gene are SGHTA and FQGNSA. The CDR3 nucleotides are TGTGCCAGCAGCTTCTCGGGCCTAGACAGACCCTATGGCTACACCTTC. Its protein is CASSFSGLDRPYGYTF.

The J gene is TRBJ2-3, the V gene TRBV15; the D is unclear. The V gene lost 0 bases and the J gene lost 7 bases, with 17 bases spanning the gap. The CDR3 is made up of 16 amino acids. CDR1 and CDR2 from the germline V gene are LNHNV and YYDKDF (reference sequence). The CDR3 nucleotides are TGTGCCACCAGCAGAGATCATGCTATCCTTCAAAATACGCAGTATTTT. The encoded protein is CATSRDHAILQNTQYF.

V is TRBV5-8 and J is TRBJ2-1; D perhaps matches TRBD1 (5 bases). The CDR3 loop spans 16 amino acids. From germline, CDR1 is SGHTS and CDR2 YDEGEE. V lost 0 bases, J lost 7 bases, and 17 bases lay in between. As DNA, the CDR3 is TGTGCCAGCAGCTTGGAGACCTGGACGAAGGGGAATGAGCAGTTCTTC. It yields the protein CASSLETWTKGNEQFF.

The chain couples TRBV29-1 to TRBJ2-1; unclear D gene. Trimming stripped 5 bases from V and 5 bases from J, with 7 bases between. The CDR3 loop spans 11 amino acids. From germline, CDR1 is SQVTM and CDR2 ANQGSEA. CDR3 sequence (DNA): TGCAGCGTTCGCGTTAACAATGAGCAGTTCTTC. This sequence encodes CSVRVNNEQFF.

The V call is TRBV7-8, the J call TRBJ2-1; a possible D gene is TRBD2 (5 bases). The CDR3 has 13 residues. Germline CDR1 SGHVS, CDR2 FQNEAQ. V shed 5 bases and J shed 6 bases, with 11 bases lying between them. CDR3 amino acids: CASSRFAGNEQFF. The CDR3 nucleotides are TGTGCCAGCAGCCGGTTCGCGGGCAATGAGCAGTTCTTC.

The sample holds one count of this clone. CDR3 sequence reads: CAISESTPREVGNQPQHF. CDR3 nucleotide sequence: TGTGCCATCAGTGAGTCGACTCCGCGGGAGGTCGGCAATCAGCCCCAGCATTTT. The genes are TRBV10-3 and TRBJ1-5; unclear D gene. Germline assignment: CDR1 ENHRY and CDR2 SYGVKD. There are 18 residues in the CDR3. With 0 bases removed from V and 2 bases from J, the gap between germline ends came to 17 bases.

The V call is TRBV27, the J call TRBJ2-1; 9 bases fit TRBD2. The J segment lost 8 bases and the V segment lost 3 bases, leaving 11 bases of the junction unmatched. CDR1 MNHEY and CDR2 SMNVEV come from the germline V gene (reference sequence). The CDR3 is 16 residues long. CDR3 region: CASSLVAGVSNYEQFF. In nucleotides, the CDR3 is TGTGCCAGCAGTTTGGTAGCGGGAGTCTCTAATTATGAGCAGTTCTTC.

This clone showed up just a few times. V and J are TRBV19 and TRBJ2-3, with 9 bases matching TRBD2. V was clipped by 6 bases and J by 3 bases; unmatched bases: 4. Germline V gene sequence: CDR1 LNHDA, CDR2 SQIVND (reference sequence). The CDR3 totals 14 residues. The CDR3 sequence: CASRISGSTDTQYF. Written as DNA, the CDR3 is TGTGCCAGTAGGATTAGCGGGAGTACAGATACGCAGTATTTT.

The chain links TRBV7-3 to TRBJ2-3, with 9 bases lining up with TRBD2. CDR1 SGHTA and CDR2 FQGTGA come from the germline V gene. The ends lost 1 base at V and 7 bases at J; junction bases unmatched: 12. The CDR3 spans 17 residues. CDR3 sequence: CASSLSASGKGWNTQYF. The CDR3, as DNA: TGTGCCAGCAGCTTAAGCGCTAGCGGGAAGGGGTGGAATACGCAGTATTTT.

The V and J genes are TRBV19 and TRBJ1-5; D is perhaps TRBD1 (6 bases). The CDR3 is made up of 14 amino acids. Germline V gene sequence: CDR1 LNHDA, CDR2 SQIVND (reference sequence). V was trimmed by 9 bases and J by 2 bases, leaving 14 bases between them. DNA of the CDR3: TGTGCCAGCACCACAGGGTACCGCAATCAGCCCCAGCATTTT. This sequence encodes CASTTGYRNQPQHF.

The CDR3: CATSRERGGSGTVTDTQYF. In DNA form, the CDR3 reads TGTGCCACCAGCAGAGAACGGGGTGGTAGCGGGACCGTCACAGATACGCAGTATTTT. The chain recombines TRBV15 with TRBJ2-3, with 8 bases fitting TRBD2. Germline CDR1 reads LNHNV; CDR2 reads YYDKDF (reference sequence). V was clipped by 0 bases and J by 2 bases; unmatched bases: 13. The CDR3 has 19 amino acids.

The V and J genes are TRBV11-2 and TRBJ1-2; D is possibly TRBD1 (5 bases). V was trimmed by 5 bases and J by 3 bases, leaving 10 bases between them. Germline values: CDR1 SGHAT, CDR2 FQNNGV. This CDR3 has 13 residues. The CDR3 spells CASSRQGYYGYTF. The CDR3 bases are TGTGCCAGCAGCCGGCAGGGTTACTATGGCTACACCTTC. Full variable domain (remainder filled in from reference TRBV11-2 and TRBJ1-2): EAGVAQSPRYKIIEKRQSVAFWCNPISGHATLYWYQQILGQGPKLLIQFQNNGVVDDSQLPKDRFSAERLKGVDSTLKIQPAKLEDSAVYLCASSRQGYYGYTFGSGTRLTVV.

This chain connects TRBV2 to TRBJ1-1, with 7 bases lining up with TRBD1. This CDR3 spans 14 amino acids. Germline V gives CDR1 SNHLY, CDR2 FYNNEI. V trimming: 6 bases; J trimming: 0 bases; junction bases outside the gene matches: 4. The CDR3 spells CASSRQGMNTEAFF. The CDR3 DNA is TGTGCCAGCAGCCGACAGGGAATGAACACTGAAGCTTTCTTT.

The chain employs TRBV4-1 and TRBJ2-1; 7 nucleotides line up with TRBD2. V dropped 1 base and J dropped 1; count of bases not matched to a gene: 1. Germline lookup yields CDR1 MGHRA and CDR2 YSYEKL. This CDR3 spans 15 amino acids. The CDR3 nucleotides are TGCGCCAGCAGCCAAGCAGCGGGGTCCTACAATGAGCAGTTCTTC. It codes for CASSQAAGSYNEQFF.

This chain uses TRBV6-5 with TRBJ2-1; TRBD2 matches at 9 bases. Germline values: CDR1 MNHEY, CDR2 SVGAGI. V shed 7 bases and J 3 bases; nucleotides not matched to a gene: 7. The CDR3 has 15 amino acids. CDR3 protein: CASTKGLANYNEQFF. CDR3 DNA: TGTGCCAGCACCAAGGGACTAGCTAACTACAATGAGCAGTTCTTC.

This clone was found a few times. V is TRBV7-9 and J is TRBJ2-3; D is unclear. The CDR3 is 13 residues long. Germline CDR1 is SEHNR and CDR2 is FQNEAQ (reference sequence). With 3 bases removed from V and 1 base from J, the gap between germline ends came to 5 bases. The CDR3 region has the DNA TGTGCCAGCAGCTTTCCAGGCACAGATACGCAGTATTTT. Translated: CASSFPGTDTQYF. The whole variable domain, filled in from reference TRBV7-9 and TRBJ2-3, reads DTGVSQNPRHKITKRGQNVTFRCDPISEHNRLYWYRQTLGQGPEFLTYFQNEAQLEKSRLLSDRFSAERPKGSFSTLEIQRTEQGDSAMYLCASSFPGTDTQYFGPGTRLTVL.